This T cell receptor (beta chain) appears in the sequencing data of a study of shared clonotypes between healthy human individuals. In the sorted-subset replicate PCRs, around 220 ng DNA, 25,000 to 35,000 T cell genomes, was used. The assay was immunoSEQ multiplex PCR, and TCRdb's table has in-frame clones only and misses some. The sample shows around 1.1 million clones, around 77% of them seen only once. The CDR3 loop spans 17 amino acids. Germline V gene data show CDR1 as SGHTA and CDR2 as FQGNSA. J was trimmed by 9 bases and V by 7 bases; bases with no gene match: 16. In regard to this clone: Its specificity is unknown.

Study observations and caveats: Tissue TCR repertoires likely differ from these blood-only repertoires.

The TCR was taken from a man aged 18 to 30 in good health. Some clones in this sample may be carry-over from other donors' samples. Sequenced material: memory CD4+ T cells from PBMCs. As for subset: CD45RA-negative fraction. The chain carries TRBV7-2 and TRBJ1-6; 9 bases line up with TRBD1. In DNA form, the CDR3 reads TGTGCCAGCACCAAAACAGGGGGCTTCCCGGGAGGTTCACCCCTCCACTTT. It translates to CASTKTGGFPGGSPLHF.